This TCR beta chain was recorded in a study of shared clonotypes between healthy human individuals. Regarding the study as a whole: A generally larger estimated richness was seen in naive subsets than in memory subsets.

This table comes from immunoSEQ multiplex PCR, and its TCRdb copy is limited to in-frame clones, with some not included. The data show 500,000 or so clones, approximately 95% seen once. With V trimmed by 3 bases and J by 7 bases, 7 bases remained unmatched. The CDR3 consists of 15 residues. About this clone: Its antigen is unidentified.

The sequence was obtained from a woman younger than 45 in good health. The chain employs TRBV23-1 and TRBJ2-1, with 9 bases identical to TRBD1. TRBV23-1 is noted as an ORF with a role that remains uncertain. The sample consisted of naive CD4+ T cells sorted from blood. Subset meaning: CD45RA+ positively selected. The CDR3 DNA is TGCGCCAGCAGTCACCCAGGACAGGGGAGGAATGAGCAGTTCTTC. As protein: CASSHPGQGRNEQFF.